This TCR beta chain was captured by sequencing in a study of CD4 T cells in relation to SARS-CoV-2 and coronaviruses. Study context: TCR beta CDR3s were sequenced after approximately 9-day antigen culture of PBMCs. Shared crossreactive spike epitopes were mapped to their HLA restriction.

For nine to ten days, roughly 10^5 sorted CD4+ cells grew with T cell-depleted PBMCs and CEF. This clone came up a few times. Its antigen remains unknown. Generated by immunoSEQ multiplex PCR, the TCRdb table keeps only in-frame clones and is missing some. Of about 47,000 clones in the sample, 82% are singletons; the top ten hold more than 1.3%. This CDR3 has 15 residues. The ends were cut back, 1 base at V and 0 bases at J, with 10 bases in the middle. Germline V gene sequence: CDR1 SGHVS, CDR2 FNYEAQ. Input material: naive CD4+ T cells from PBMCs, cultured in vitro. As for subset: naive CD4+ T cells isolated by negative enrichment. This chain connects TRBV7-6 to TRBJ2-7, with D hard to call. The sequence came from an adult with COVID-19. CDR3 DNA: TGTGCCAGCAGCTTAGAGCGCGGCCGCTCCTACGAGCAGTACTTC. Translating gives CASSLERGRSYEQYF. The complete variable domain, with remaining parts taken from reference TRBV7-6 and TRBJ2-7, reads GAGVSQSPRYKVTKRGQDVALRCDPISGHVSLYWYRQALGQGPEFLTYFNYEAQQDKSGLPNDRFSAERPEGSISTLTIQRTEQRDSAMYRCASSLERGRSYEQYFGPGTRLTVT.